These T cell receptor beta chains were read from a single sample in a study of identical twins. TCRdb reprocessed the 5' RACE reads via MiXCR and lists one record per CDR3 protein. Of 300,000 to 400,000 distinct CDR3 sequences in the sample, approximately 13% are singletons; the top ten hold roughly 7%. These sequences were also reported in another study, on yellow fever vaccine responses in identical twins.

The sequencing input was CD8+ T cells sorted from blood. The receptor set was obtained from a young woman in good health. The CDR3 runs from the conserved cysteine through the conserved F or W. A D gene is named only where the DNA matches it firmly. Not every row has a clone size; where given, it reads once, few, many or a size class.

V	size	J	D	DNA	CDR3
TRBV12-3/TRBV12-4	NA	TRBJ2-1	NA	TGTGCCAGCAGTCAGATCTACAATGAGCAGTTCTTC	CASSQIYNEQFF
TRBV10-3	many	TRBJ2-1	NA	TGTGCCATCAATGGGGGAGACAAAAGCTCCTACAATGAGCAGTTCTTC	CAINGGDKSSYNEQFF
TRBV10-3	few	TRBJ1-2	TRBD1	TGTGCCATCACCAACGACAGGGCCTATGGCTACACCTTC	CAITNDRAYGYTF
TRBV7-9	few	TRBJ1-2	NA	TGTGCCAGCAGCTTGTACAGACTATATGGCTACACCTTC	CASSLYRLYGYTF
TRBV15	many	TRBJ2-3	NA	TGTGCCACCAGCAGAGATAAACCCCCAGATACGCAGTATTTT	CATSRDKPPDTQYF
TRBV14	NA	TRBJ2-2	NA	TGTGCCAGCAGCCAAGTGGGGAGTTGGCCGCCCGGGGAGCTGTTTTTT	CASSQVGSWPPGELFF
TRBV28	few	TRBJ2-1	TRBD2	TGTGCCAGCACAGAAGGGGGACTAGCAAACAATGAGCAGTTCTTC	CASTEGGLANNEQFF
TRBV11-2	few	TRBJ2-2	TRBD1	TGTGCCAGCAGCCCGGTGGACAGGGACGGTGCCGGGGAGCTGTTTTTT	CASSPVDRDGAGELFF
TRBV2	NA	TRBJ1-6	NA	TGTGCCAGCAGCCGAGGAGGGGAAAGCTCCTATAATTCACCCCTCCACTTT	CASSRGGESSYNSPLHF
TRBV4-1	NA	TRBJ2-3	NA	TGCGCCAGCAGCCACTGTGTTGGCCCCACAGATACGCAGTATTTT	CASSHCVGPTDTQYF
TRBV2	many	TRBJ2-1	NA	TGTGCCAGCAGTGACTACAATGAGCAGTTCTTC	CASSDYNEQFF
TRBV12-5	NA	TRBJ2-1	NA	TGTGCTAGTGGTTTGGTCGGGAGATTCCATGAGCAGTTCTTC	CASGLVGRFHEQFF
TRBV12-3/TRBV12-4	few	TRBJ2-3	TRBD2	TGTGCCAGCAGTCCAAGCGGGGGAGTCACAGATACGCAGTATTTT	CASSPSGGVTDTQYF
TRBV4-1	few	TRBJ2-1	NA	TGCGCCAGCAGCCCAGGGGCTGGTGATGAGCAGTTCTTC	CASSPGAGDEQFF
TRBV6-1	few	TRBJ2-5	TRBD2	TGTGCCAGCAGACTAGCGGGAAAAGAGACCCAGTACTTC	CASRLAGKETQYF
TRBV5-6	few	TRBJ2-7	TRBD1	TGTGCCAGCAGCTTTGGGACAGGGGTCGGGGCCTACGAGCAGTACTTC	CASSFGTGVGAYEQYF
TRBV28	NA	TRBJ2-1	TRBD2	TGTGCCAGCAGTTCAGCGGGACTTAGCAATGAGCAGTTCTTC	CASSSAGLSNEQFF
TRBV5-6	few	TRBJ2-1	TRBD2	TGTGCCAGCAGCTTCGGACTAGCCCTAACCAATGAGCAGTTCTTC	CASSFGLALTNEQFF
TRBV12-3/TRBV12-4	NA	TRBJ2-2	NA	TGTGCCAGCAGTCCCCGACGGACCGGGGAGCTGTTTTTT	CASSPRRTGELFF
TRBV12-3/TRBV12-4	many	TRBJ2-2	NA	TGTGCCAGCAGTGTGAACGGCGGGGAGCTGTTTTTT	CASSVNGGELFF
TRBV6-4	NA	TRBJ2-1	TRBD1	TGTGCCAGCAGCGCCCGGACAGGGTATAGTTTGAGCAATGAGCAGTTCTTC	CASSARTGYSLSNEQFF
TRBV3-1	NA	TRBJ2-7	NA	TGTGCCAGCGGCAAGTGGGGTGACGAGCAGTACTTC	CASGKWGDEQYF
TRBV9	NA	TRBJ1-2	NA	TGTGCCAGCAGCGTAGGCTATTCCTATGGCTACACCTTC	CASSVGYSYGYTF
TRBV7-9	few	TRBJ2-4	NA	TGTGCCAGCAGGAGCAAGGTGGGGGACATTCAGTACTTC	CASRSKVGDIQYF
TRBV9	NA	TRBJ2-3	NA	TGTGCCAGCAGCGTAGGGCGGTACACAGATACGCAGTATTTT	CASSVGRYTDTQYF
TRBV6-5	few	TRBJ2-7	NA	TGTGCCAGCAGTTACCGCGGTTCCTACGAGCAGTACTTC	CASSYRGSYEQYF
TRBV6-2/TRBV6-3	NA	TRBJ1-1	TRBD1	TGTGCCAGCAGTTACTCTTCGACAGGGACGAACACTGAAGCTTTCTTT	CASSYSSTGTNTEAFF
TRBV3-1	NA	TRBJ2-3	TRBD2	TGTGCCAGCAGCCAAGAGGGACTAGCGGGAGGAACAGATACGCAGTATTTT	CASSQEGLAGGTDTQYF
TRBV11-1	few	TRBJ2-2	TRBD1	TGTGCCAGCAGCTTAGCACCTGCGGGACAGGGTTTCGCCGGGGAGCTGTTTTTT	CASSLAPAGQGFAGELFF
TRBV6-5	NA	TRBJ1-6	TRBD1	TGTGCCAGCAGTTACGCCGGGACAGAAGGCGGATCACCCCTCCACTTT	CASSYAGTEGGSPLHF
TRBV27	NA	TRBJ1-3	TRBD1	TGTGCCAGCAGTTATGTTCAGGGGGCGAACACCATATATTTT	CASSYVQGANTIYF
TRBV9	many	TRBJ2-2	TRBD2	TGTGCCAGCAGCGCCGGACTAGCGGGAGAAACCGGGGAGCTGTTTTTT	CASSAGLAGETGELFF
TRBV7-8	few	TRBJ2-7	NA	TGTGCCAGCAGCTTCCCACCTGGGACAAGACTCTACGAGCAGTACTTC	CASSFPPGTRLYEQYF
TRBV2	NA	TRBJ2-3	NA	TGTGCCAGCAGTTCGGAGAAGCCCAGCACAGATACGCAGTATTTT	CASSSEKPSTDTQYF
TRBV7-9	many	TRBJ2-3	NA	TGTGCCAGCAGCCACGAATCAGATACGCAGTATTTT	CASSHESDTQYF
TRBV7-9	few	TRBJ2-1	TRBD2	TGTGCCAGCAGCTTCCGTTCTAGCGGGACGAATGAGCAGTTCTTC	CASSFRSSGTNEQFF
TRBV20-1	NA	TRBJ2-7	TRBD2	TGCAGTGCCCCACTAGCGGGAAGACACTACGAGCAGTACTTC	CSAPLAGRHYEQYF